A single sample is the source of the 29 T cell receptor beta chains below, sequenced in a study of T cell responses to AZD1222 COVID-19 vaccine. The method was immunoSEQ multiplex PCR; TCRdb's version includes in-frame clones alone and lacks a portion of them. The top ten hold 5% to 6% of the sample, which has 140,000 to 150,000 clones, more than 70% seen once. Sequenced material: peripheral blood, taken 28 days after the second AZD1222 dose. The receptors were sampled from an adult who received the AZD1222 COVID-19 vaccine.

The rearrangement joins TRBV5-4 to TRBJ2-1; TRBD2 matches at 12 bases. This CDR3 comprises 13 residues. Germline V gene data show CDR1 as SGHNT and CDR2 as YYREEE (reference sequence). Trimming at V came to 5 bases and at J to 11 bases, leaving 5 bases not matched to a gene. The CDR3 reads CASRDGLAGKQFF. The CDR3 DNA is TGTGCCAGCAGGGATGGACTAGCGGGGAAGCAGTTCTTC.

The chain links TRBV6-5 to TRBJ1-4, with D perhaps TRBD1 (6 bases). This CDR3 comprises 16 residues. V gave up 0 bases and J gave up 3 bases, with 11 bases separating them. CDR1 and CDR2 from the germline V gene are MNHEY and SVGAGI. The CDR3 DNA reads TGTGCCAGCAGTTACTCTTCAGGGGCCCCTAATGAAAAACTGTTTTTT. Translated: CASSYSSGAPNEKLFF.

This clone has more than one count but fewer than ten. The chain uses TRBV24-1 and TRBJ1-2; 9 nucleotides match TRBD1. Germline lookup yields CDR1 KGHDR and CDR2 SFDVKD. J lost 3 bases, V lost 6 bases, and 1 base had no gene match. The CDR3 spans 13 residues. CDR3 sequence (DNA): TGTGCCACCAGTCGACAGGGGGACTATGGCTACACCTTC. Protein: CATSRQGDYGYTF.

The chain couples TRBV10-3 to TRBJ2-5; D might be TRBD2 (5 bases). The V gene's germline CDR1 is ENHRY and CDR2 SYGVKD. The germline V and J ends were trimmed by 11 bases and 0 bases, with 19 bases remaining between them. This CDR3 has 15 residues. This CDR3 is CAASGGPGYQETQYF. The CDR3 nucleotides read TGTGCCGCCAGTGGAGGACCTGGGTACCAAGAGACCCAGTACTTC.

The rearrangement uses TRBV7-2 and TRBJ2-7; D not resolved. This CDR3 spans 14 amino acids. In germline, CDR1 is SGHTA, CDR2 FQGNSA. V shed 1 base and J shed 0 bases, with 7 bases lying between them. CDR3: CASSLERGSYEQYF. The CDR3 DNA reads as TGTGCCAGCAGCTTAGAAAGAGGCTCCTACGAGCAGTACTTC. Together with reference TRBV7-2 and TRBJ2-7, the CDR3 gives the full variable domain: GAGVSQSPSNKVTEKGKDVELRCDPISGHTALYWYRQSLGQGLEFLIYFQGNSAPDKSGLPSDRFSAERTGGSVSTLTIQRTQQEDSAVYLCASSLERGSYEQYFGPGTRLTVT.

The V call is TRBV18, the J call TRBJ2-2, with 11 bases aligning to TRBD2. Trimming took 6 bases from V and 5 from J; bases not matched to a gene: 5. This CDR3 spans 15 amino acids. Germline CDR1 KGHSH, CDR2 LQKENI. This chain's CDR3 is CASSRLAGRTGELFF. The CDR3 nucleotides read TGTGCCAGCTCCAGACTAGCGGGGCGGACCGGGGAGCTGTTTTTT. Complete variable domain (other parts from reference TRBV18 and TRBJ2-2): NAGVMQNPRHLVRRRGQEARLRCSPMKGHSHVYWYRQLPEEGLKFMVYLQKENIIDESGMPKERFSAEFPKEGPSILRIQQVVRGDSAAYFCASSRLAGRTGELFFGEGSRLTVL.

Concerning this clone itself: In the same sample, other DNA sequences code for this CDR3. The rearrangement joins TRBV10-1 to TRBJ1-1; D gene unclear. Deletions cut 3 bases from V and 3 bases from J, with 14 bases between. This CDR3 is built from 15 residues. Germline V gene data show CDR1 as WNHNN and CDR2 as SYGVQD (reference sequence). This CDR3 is CASSDYALGDTEAFF. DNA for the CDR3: TGCGCCAGCAGTGACTACGCCCTGGGAGACACTGAAGCTTTCTTT.

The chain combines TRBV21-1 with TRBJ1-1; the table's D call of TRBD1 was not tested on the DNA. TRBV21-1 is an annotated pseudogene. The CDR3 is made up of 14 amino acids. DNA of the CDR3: TGTGCCAGCAGCTCGACAGGTTTGAACACTGAAGCTTTCTTT. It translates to CASSSTGLNTEAFF.

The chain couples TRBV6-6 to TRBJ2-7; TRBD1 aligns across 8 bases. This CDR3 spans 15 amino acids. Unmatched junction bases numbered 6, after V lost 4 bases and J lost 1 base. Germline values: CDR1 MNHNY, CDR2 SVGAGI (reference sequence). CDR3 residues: CASSSTDRGSYEQYF. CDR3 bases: TGTGCCAGCAGTTCCACTGACAGGGGTTCCTACGAGCAGTACTTC.

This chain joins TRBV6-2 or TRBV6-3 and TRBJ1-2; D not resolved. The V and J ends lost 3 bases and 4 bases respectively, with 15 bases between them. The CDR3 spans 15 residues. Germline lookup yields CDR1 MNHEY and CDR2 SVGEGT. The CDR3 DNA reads TGTGCCAGCAGTTATGACCCCGACGCACTCTATGGCTACACCTTC. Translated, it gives CASSYDPDALYGYTF.

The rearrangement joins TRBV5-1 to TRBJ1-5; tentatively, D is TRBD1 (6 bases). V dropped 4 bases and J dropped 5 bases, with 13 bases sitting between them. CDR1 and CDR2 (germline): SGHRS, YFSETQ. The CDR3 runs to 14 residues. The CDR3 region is CASSPQGPHQPQHF. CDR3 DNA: TGCGCCAGCAGCCCGCAGGGGCCTCATCAGCCCCAGCATTTT.

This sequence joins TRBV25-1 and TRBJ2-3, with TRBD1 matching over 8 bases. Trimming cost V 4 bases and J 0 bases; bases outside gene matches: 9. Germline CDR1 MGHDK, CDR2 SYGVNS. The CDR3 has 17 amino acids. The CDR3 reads CASSGTGTPPSTDTQYF. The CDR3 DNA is TGTGCCAGCAGTGGGACAGGGACCCCCCCTAGCACAGATACGCAGTATTTT.

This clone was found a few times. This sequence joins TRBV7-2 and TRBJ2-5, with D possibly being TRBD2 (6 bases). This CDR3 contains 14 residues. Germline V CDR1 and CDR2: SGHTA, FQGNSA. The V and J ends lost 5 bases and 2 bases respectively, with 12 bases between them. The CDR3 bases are TGTGCCAGCAGCCCGGACTATGCTCAAGAGACCCAGTACTTC. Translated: CASSPDYAQETQYF. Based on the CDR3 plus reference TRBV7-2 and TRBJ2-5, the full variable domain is GAGVSQSPSNKVTEKGKDVELRCDPISGHTALYWYRQSLGQGLEFLIYFQGNSAPDKSGLPSDRFSAERTGGSVSTLTIQRTQQEDSAVYLCASSPDYAQETQYFGPGTRLLVL.

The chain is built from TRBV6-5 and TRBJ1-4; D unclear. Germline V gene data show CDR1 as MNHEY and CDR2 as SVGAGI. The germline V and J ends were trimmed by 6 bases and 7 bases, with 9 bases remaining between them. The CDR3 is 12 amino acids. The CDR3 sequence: CASSVHLEKLFF. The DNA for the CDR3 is TGTGCCAGCAGCGTCCATCTTGAAAAACTGTTTTTT.

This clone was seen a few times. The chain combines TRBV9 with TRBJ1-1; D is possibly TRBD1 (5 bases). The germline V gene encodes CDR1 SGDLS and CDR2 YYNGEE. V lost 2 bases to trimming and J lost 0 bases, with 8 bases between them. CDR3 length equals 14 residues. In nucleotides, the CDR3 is TGTGCCAGCAGCGTTTCAGGGATGAACACTGAAGCTTTCTTT. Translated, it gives CASSVSGMNTEAFF.

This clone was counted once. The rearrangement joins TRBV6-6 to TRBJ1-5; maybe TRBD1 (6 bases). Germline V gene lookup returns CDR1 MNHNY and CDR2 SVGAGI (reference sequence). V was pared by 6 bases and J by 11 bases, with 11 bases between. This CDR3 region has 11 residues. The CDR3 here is CASSERGSQHF. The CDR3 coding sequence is TGTGCCAGCAGCGAGAGGGGGTCCCAGCATTTT.

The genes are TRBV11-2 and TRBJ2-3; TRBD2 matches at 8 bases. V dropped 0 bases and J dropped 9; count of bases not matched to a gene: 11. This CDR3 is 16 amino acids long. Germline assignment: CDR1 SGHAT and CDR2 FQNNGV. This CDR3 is CASSLERAGASGTQYF. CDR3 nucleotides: TGTGCCAGCAGCTTAGAGCGAGCGGGGGCCTCAGGAACGCAGTATTTT.

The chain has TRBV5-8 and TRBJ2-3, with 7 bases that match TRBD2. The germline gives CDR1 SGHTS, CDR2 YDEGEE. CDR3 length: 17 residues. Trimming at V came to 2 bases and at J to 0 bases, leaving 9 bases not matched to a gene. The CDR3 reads CASSLGLADLSTDTQYF. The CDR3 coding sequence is TGTGCCAGCAGCTTAGGGCTAGCGGACCTAAGCACAGATACGCAGTATTTT.

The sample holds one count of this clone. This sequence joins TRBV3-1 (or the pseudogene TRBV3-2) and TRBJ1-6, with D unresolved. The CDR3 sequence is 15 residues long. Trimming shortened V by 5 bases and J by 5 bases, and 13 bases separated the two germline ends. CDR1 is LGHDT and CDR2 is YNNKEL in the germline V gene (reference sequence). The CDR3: CASSVAGFDNSPLHF. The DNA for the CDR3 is TGTGCCAGCAGCGTCGCCGGCTTCGATAATTCACCCCTCCACTTT.

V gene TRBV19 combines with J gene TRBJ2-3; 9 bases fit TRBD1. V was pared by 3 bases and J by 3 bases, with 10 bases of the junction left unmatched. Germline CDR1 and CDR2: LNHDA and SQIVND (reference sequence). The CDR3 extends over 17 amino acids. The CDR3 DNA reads TGTGCCAGTAGTATTTGGGGGATGGGACAGGGAACAGATACGCAGTATTTT. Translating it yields CASSIWGMGQGTDTQYF.

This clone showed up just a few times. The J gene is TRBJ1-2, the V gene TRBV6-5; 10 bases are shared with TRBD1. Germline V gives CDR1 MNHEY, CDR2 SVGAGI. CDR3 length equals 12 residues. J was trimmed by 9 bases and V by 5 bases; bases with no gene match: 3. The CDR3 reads CASSPGQGRYTF. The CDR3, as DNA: TGTGCCAGCAGTCCGGGACAGGGGCGCTACACCTTC.

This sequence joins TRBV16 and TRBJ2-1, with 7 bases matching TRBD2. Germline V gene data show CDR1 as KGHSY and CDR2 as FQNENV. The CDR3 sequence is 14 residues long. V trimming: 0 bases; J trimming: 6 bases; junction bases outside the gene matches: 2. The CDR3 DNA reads TGTGCCAGCAGCCAATCAACTAGCGTCAATGAGCAGTTCTTC. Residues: CASSQSTSVNEQFF.

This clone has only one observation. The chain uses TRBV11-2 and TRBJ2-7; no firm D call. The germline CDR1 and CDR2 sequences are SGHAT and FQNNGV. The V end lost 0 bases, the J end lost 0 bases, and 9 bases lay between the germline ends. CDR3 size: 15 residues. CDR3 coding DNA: TGTGCCAGCAGCTTAGATTTGGACGGCTCCTACGAGCAGTACTTC. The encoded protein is CASSLDLDGSYEQYF.

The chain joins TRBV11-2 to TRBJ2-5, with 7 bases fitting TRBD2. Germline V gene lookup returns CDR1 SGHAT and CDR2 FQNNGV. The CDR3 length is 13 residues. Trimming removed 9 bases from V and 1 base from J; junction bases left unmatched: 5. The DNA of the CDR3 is TGTGCCAGTAGGACTAGGGCCCAAGAGACCCAGTACTTC. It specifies CASRTRAQETQYF.

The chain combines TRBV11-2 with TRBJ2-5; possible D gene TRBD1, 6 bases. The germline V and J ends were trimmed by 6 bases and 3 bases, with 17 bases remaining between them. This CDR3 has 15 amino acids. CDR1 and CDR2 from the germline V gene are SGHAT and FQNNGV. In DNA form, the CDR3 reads TGTGCCAGCAGGCCAACTGGACAGTCGGAAGAGACCCAGTACTTC. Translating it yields CASRPTGQSEETQYF.

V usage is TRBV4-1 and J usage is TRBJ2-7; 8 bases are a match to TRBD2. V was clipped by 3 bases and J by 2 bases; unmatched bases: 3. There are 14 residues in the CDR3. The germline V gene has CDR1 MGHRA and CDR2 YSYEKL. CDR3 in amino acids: CASSQPGLAYEQYF. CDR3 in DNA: TGCGCCAGCAGCCAGCCGGGACTAGCCTACGAGCAGTACTTC.

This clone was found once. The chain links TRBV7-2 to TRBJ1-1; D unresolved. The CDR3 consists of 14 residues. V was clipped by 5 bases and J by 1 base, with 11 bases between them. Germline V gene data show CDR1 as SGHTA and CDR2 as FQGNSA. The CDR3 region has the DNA TGTGCCAGCAGCCAACTTTACAGGAACACTGAAGCTTTCTTT. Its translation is CASSQLYRNTEAFF.

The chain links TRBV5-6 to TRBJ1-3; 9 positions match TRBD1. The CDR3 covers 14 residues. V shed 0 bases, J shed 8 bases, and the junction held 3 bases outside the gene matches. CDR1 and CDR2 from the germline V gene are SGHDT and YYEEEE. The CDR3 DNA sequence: TGTGCCAGCAGCTTGGCAGGACAGGGGTACACCATATATTTT. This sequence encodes CASSLAGQGYTIYF.

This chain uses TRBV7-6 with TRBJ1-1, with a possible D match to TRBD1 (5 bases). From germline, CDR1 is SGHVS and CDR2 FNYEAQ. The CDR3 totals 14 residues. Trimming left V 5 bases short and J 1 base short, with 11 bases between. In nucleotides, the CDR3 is TGTGCCAGCAGCGGATCAGGGTGGAACACTGAAGCTTTCTTT. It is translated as CASSGSGWNTEAFF.